The clone carrying this TCR beta chain was detected ten times or more. Antigen specificity is unknown. The sample comes from a study of regulatory T cells in long-lasting Graves disease. Notes on the study in general: Persistent Graves' patients showed a TCR diversity that was lower than that of newly diagnosed ones.

The germline V gene encodes CDR1 GTSNPN and CDR2 SVGIG (reference sequence). This CDR3 has 16 amino acids. Trimming took 0 bases from V and 5 from J; bases not matched to a gene: 7. Time point in this sample: newly diagnosed GD, antithyroid drugs for less than 3 months. PBMC-extracted RNA yielded the TCR library. Assembly of TCR beta libraries relied on iRepertoire HTBI primers together with Arm-PCR of CDR3 regions. One entry per CDR3 protein, called by TCRdb with MiXCR from the multiplex PCR reads. Of 200,000 to 250,000 distinct CDR3 sequences in the sample, around 19% were seen once. A further study also used this sample, focusing on T cells in Graves' hyperthyroidism and ophthalmopathy.

This specimen consisted of peripheral blood mononuclear cells (PBMCs), obtained at new diagnosis, from a patient treated with antithyroid drugs. This TCR came from a young woman with Graves disease. The chain links TRBV30 to TRBJ2-7, with TRBD2 matching over 13 bases. CDR3 protein: CAWSVELAGGPHEQYF. The CDR3 nucleotides are TGTGCCTGGAGTGTTGAACTAGCGGGAGGGCCCCACGAGCAGTACTTC.